The T cell receptor (beta chain) under discussion was sequenced for a study of CD4+ T cells in melanoma (dated by TCRdb to 2021 to 2024). Regarding the study in general: Neoantigen-specific CD4+ T cells in human melanoma were investigated in the study. Here is what the overall study found, with its caveats: The report described a correlation between neoantigen-specific CD4+ T cells and the function of CD8+ T cells, macrophages and B cells. Neoantigen-specific CD4+ T cells in melanoma were reported to have a range of differentiation states.

Library creation used the immunoSEQ multiplex PCR assay. TCRdb limited this immuneACCESS table to in-frame rearrangements with V and J called. A share of clones is missing; checked studies link under half to unresolved V genes, and the rest is unexplained. Present in this sample are about 10,000 clones, about 70% of which were seen just once. The ten largest clones take up more than 8% of the sample. About this clone itself: The specificity of this receptor is unknown. Per-nucleotide qualities are absent, and no much larger clonotype sits a single base away.

Patients with melanoma were used as donors. The sample consisted of cells from a culture (not recorded whether cultured in vitro). The sequence derives from a human donor with melanoma.

The CDR3 corresponds to CASSLGHAKETQYF. The base sequence is TGCGCCAGCAGCTTGGGACATGCAAAAGAGACCCAGTACTTC. Here the chain combines TRBV5-1 and TRBJ2-5, with the D gene uncertain. Between the V and J ends, shortened by 0 bases and 3 bases respectively, the junction contains 9 bases. From the cysteine up to the phenylalanine, the CDR3 has a length of 14 residues. The sequence is cut down to CDR3 DNA, 42 bases in frame from base 1. CDR1 and CDR2 were assigned from the germline V gene as SGHRS and YFSETQ.